This paragraph reports one T cell receptor (beta chain). The sample holds a few counts of this clonotype. The antigen this receptor binds is unknown. No much larger clone exists at a distance of one base, and base qualities are not known. Receptors were amplified or captured by 5' RACE. The instrument given in TCRdb is Illumina HiSeq 2500. A second PCR of roughly 6 to 12 cycles was performed with a sample-barcoded 5' primer and a J-beta primer mix. Each TCR beta cDNA molecule received a unique molecular identifier from a template-switch 5' adaptor carrying 12 random nucleotides. Each sample yielded at least 2.5 million CDR3-containing paired-end reads. First-strand cDNA synthesis was performed from all RNA using the Mint cDNA synthesis kit, with priming by a TRBC-specific oligonucleotide. Following uracil-DNA glycosylase treatment, a first 18-cycle PCR with universal primers M1SS and BC2_uni_R was performed on all cDNA. Per the original workflow: For normalization, 1 million high-quality reads, each with a distinct molecular identifier, were randomly selected from each sample. Reads sharing molecular identifiers were discarded rather than binned into consensus sequences. MiTCR, set to a Q25 quality threshold and the strictest error-elimination algorithm, was used for CDR3 identification, clonotype clustering and error correction. A nonparametric unseen species model with Euler transformation was used to estimate lower-bound total TCR beta diversity. The public sequencing data were trimmed at Q25 with fastp and processed into clonotypes with MiXCR by TCRdb, which kept only in-frame beta chains. One record per CDR3 amino acid sequence lists the most common genes and DNA. These V and J calls derive from TCRdb rather than the authors' analysis. The sample contains 1,100,000 or so distinct CDR3 sequences, under 45% of them found a single time. The ten largest account for approximately 20% of the sample.

The data originate from a study of blood T cells in healthy people across ages (dated by TCRdb to between 2014 and 2016). Regarding the complete study: In model experiments, template switching captured roughly one uniquely barcoded TCR beta cDNA molecule for every two T cells. Age-related changes in TCR beta repertoire diversity were measured in the study by deep sequencing normalized with unique cDNA molecular identifiers. To avoid experimental bias, donors of different ages were distributed randomly across sequencing lanes. The donors were divided into four age groups: young (average about 16 years), middle-aged (almost 40), aged (approximately 64) and long-lived (roughly 88). Using the same blood draw, the study looked at two additional independent replicas of 1 million unique cDNA reads for two donors, one aged 18 to 30 and the other aged 80 or older. Overall study results and their limits: As age increased, observed TCR beta diversity per million T cells dropped in a roughly linear way, and a significant reduction was already evident by age around 41. Donor CMV infection status was unknown, potentially confounding age-related changes in expanded clonotypes. Since profiling was done on bulk unsorted PBMCs, naive and antigen-experienced compartments could not be conclusively compared. There was a strong correlation between observed TCR beta diversity and the percentage of naive T cells measured by flow cytometry. Estimates of total diversity based on one million sequenced T cells were considered lower bounds and underestimates. The long-lived group showed more naive CD4+ T cells, fewer expanded clones and increased TCR diversity than the aged group, suggesting age selection.

From the cysteine through the phenylalanine, the CDR3 covers 15 amino acids. The kept DNA is CDR3 alone, 45 bases in frame from the first base. CDR1 and CDR2 (MNHNY, SVGAGI) derive from the germline V gene (reference sequence). V lost 4 bases and J lost 0 bases; the stretch between them is 10 bases long. Donors were a few dozen systemically healthy Caucasian individuals from Russia aged roughly 6 to 95 years. Around 9.7 milliliters of peripheral blood were collected from each donor into EDTA-treated Vacutainer tubes. PBMCs were isolated by Ficoll-Paque density-gradient centrifugation, with at least 6.5 million obtained per sample. Total RNA, at least 6 micrograms per sample, was extracted from PBMCs with Trizol reagent. For every donor, an aliquot of PBMCs went through flow cytometry to measure the percentages of naive CD45RAhigh/CD27high T cells.

The V and J genes are TRBV6-6 and TRBJ2-1, with TRBD2 as a weak D call on 5 bases. The sequenced material came from blood. This TCR was sampled from a woman aged 55-70 years in good health. The nucleotide sequence reads as follows: TGTGCCAGCAGTTCCAGCGGTCTCTCCTACAATGAGCAGTTCTTC. It encodes CASSSSGLSYNEQFF.